One TCR beta chain is described in this entry. The antigen is not known. Looked up from germline, CDR1 is SGHRS and CDR2 is YFSETQ. The CDR3 covers 16 residues. The source of the sample is a study of monozygotic twins with inflammatory bowel disease. Findings and limits, study-wide: Clonotypes shared with others were fewer in IBD patients than in healthy twins, especially with disease activity.

TCRdb reprocessed the 5' RACE reads and keeps a single row for each CDR3 protein, giving no DNA. Its table lists some 170,000 distinct CDR3 sequences. The TCR sequence derives from a human donor with ulcerative colitis or Crohn's disease, or a healthy co-twin of an affected twin (not recorded which). V usage is TRBV5-1 and J usage is TRBJ1-4. The source material was blood. The CDR3 reads CASSFDGTATNEKLFF.